These 17 T cell receptor beta chains originate from one sample sequenced in a study of control samples from healthy donors and cancer patients. Assay used: immunoSEQ multiplex PCR; TCRdb lists only in-frame clones, some missing. The sample yields about 59,000 clones, under 95% seen once. Sequencing was carried out using PBMCs. Source of these receptors: a man aged 40-49 years with colorectal cancer.

V gene TRBV12-3 or TRBV12-4 combines with J gene TRBJ1-3, with 10 bases lining up with TRBD1. The CDR3 has 13 residues. V dropped 4 bases and J dropped 7; count of bases not matched to a gene: 1. This CDR3 reads CASSSGQGNTIYF. CDR3 bases: TGTGCCAGCAGTTCGGGACAGGGGAACACCATATATTTT.

V is TRBV3-1 (or the pseudogene TRBV3-2) and J is TRBJ1-2; the D gene is possibly TRBD1 (5 bases). From germline, CDR1 is LGHDT and CDR2 YNNKEL (reference sequence). This CDR3 is built from 17 residues. V lost 3 bases and J lost 6, with 23 bases in between. The CDR3 DNA follows: TGTGCCAGCAGCCATTTTCTCCGGGACCGAGAAGGAGATGGCTACACCTTC. Translating gives CASSHFLRDREGDGYTF.

V is TRBV2 and J is TRBJ2-5; 8 bases align to TRBD2. There are 15 residues in the CDR3. Germline loops: CDR1 SNHLY, CDR2 FYNNEI. Germline trimming cut 2 bases from V and 2 bases from J; bases unmatched to any gene: 4. The CDR3 sequence: CASSENRGGQETQYF. In nucleotides, the CDR3 is TGTGCCAGCAGTGAAAACCGGGGGGGGCAAGAGACCCAGTACTTC.

V and J are TRBV7-9 and TRBJ1-2, with D possibly matching TRBD1 (6 bases). This CDR3 has 15 amino acids. Germline V lookup: CDR1 SEHNR, CDR2 FQNEAQ (reference sequence). Trimming cost V 3 bases and J 8 bases, with 19 bases left between them. CDR3 DNA: TGTGCCAGCAGCTTCTGGTCGACAGGCCTGCAGGGCTACACCTTC. Protein sequence: CASSFWSTGLQGYTF.

The chain is built from TRBV27 and TRBJ1-2, with D hard to call. Trimming took 5 bases from V and 4 from J, leaving 11 bases between them. Looked up from germline, CDR1 is MNHEY and CDR2 is SMNVEV (reference sequence). This CDR3 contains 13 residues. This chain's CDR3 is CASSLGRSYGYTF. The CDR3 region has the DNA TGTGCCAGCAGTCTAGGGCGGAGCTATGGCTACACCTTC.

In this sample, this clone turned up once. The chain combines TRBV14 with TRBJ1-1, with D unclear. The V end lost 1 base, the J end lost 1 base, and 4 bases lay between the germline ends. CDR1 and CDR2 (germline): SGHDN, FVKESK. The CDR3 has 13 amino acids. CDR3 in amino acids: CASSQARNTEAFF. In nucleotides, the CDR3 is TGTGCCAGCAGCCAAGCCAGGAACACTGAAGCTTTCTTT.

This clone is a singleton in its sample. The gene calls are TRBV2 and TRBJ1-1, with D unclear. In germline, CDR1 is SNHLY, CDR2 FYNNEI. The CDR3 contains 11 residues. V lost 10 bases, J lost 3 bases, and 9 bases lay in between. CDR3 loop: CATSVYTEAFF. The CDR3 DNA is TGTGCCACCTCAGTTTACACTGAAGCTTTCTTT. The entire variable domain, with the rest obtained from reference TRBV2 and TRBJ1-1, is as follows: EPEVTQTPSHQVTQMGQEVILRCVPISNHLYFYWYRQILGQKVEFLVSFYNNEISEKSEIFDDQFSVERPDGSNFTLKIRSTKLEDSAMYFCATSVYTEAFFGQGTRLTVV.

Notes on this clone: The same CDR3 arises from other DNA sequences in this sample as well. J is TRBJ2-3 and V is TRBV5-1, with D hard to call. Trimming stripped 0 bases from V and 2 bases from J, with 7 bases between. The CDR3 spans 14 residues. Germline V gene sequence: CDR1 SGHRS, CDR2 YFSETQ. The CDR3 is CASSLGGATDTQYF. CDR3 nucleotide sequence: TGCGCCAGCAGCTTGGGCGGTGCCACAGATACGCAGTATTTT. Complete variable domain (other parts from reference TRBV5-1 and TRBJ2-3): KAGVTQTPRYLIKTRGQQVTLSCSPISGHRSVSWYQQTPGQGLQFLFEYFSETQRNKGNFPGRFSGRQFSNSRSEMNVSTLELGDSALYLCASSLGGATDTQYFGPGTRLTVL.

This chain links TRBV5-4 with TRBJ2-5; 12 nucleotides match TRBD2. The germline CDR1 and CDR2 sequences are SGHNT and YYREEE (reference sequence). J gave up 5 bases and V 4 bases, and 6 bases lay outside the gene matches. The CDR3 loop spans 15 amino acids. The CDR3 DNA reads TGTGCCAGCAGCGTGACTAGCGGGGGTGTGGAGACCCAGTACTTC. Amino acid sequence: CASSVTSGGVETQYF.

The rearrangement joins TRBV7-8 to TRBJ2-3; TRBD1 matches 8 bases. The CDR3 loop spans 16 amino acids. The V segment lost 6 bases and the J segment 2 bases; nucleotides outside the gene matches: 10. CDR1 is SGHVS, CDR2 FQNEAQ, per germline. As DNA, the CDR3 is TGTGCCAGCAGTGCGCGGGCAGGGGGCCCCACAGATACGCAGTATTTT. This gives the protein CASSARAGGPTDTQYF. Full variable domain (missing parts from reference TRBV7-8 and TRBJ2-3): GAGVSQSPRYKVAKRGQDVALRCDPISGHVSLFWYQQALGQGPEFLTYFQNEAQLDKSGLPSDRFFAERPEGSVSTLKIQRTQQEDSAVYLCASSARAGGPTDTQYFGPGTRLTVL.

The chain uses TRBV4-2 and TRBJ1-6; D is ambiguous. This CDR3 is 17 amino acids long. The V and J ends lost 2 bases and 9 bases respectively, with 20 bases between them. Germline CDR1 reads LGHNA; CDR2 reads YNFKEQ. CDR3 amino acids: CASSQTPLPTSSSPLHF. The CDR3 region has the DNA TGTGCCAGCAGCCAAACTCCTCTCCCGACATCTAGTTCACCCCTCCACTTT.

This clone is a singleton in its sample. The chain employs TRBV4-2 and TRBJ1-2; weak D call: TRBD1 (6 bases). CDR3 length: 14 residues. Trimming took 1 base from V and 8 from J, leaving 14 bases between them. Per the germline V gene, CDR1 is LGHNA and CDR2 is YNFKEQ. CDR3 loop: CASSQVQGPQGYTF. CDR3 sequence (DNA): TGTGCCAGCAGCCAAGTTCAGGGGCCGCAAGGCTACACCTTC.

The rearrangement links TRBV5-6 to TRBJ2-5; D is ambiguous. The CDR3 totals 13 residues. Per the germline V gene, CDR1 is SGHDT and CDR2 is YYEEEE. Trimming cost V 2 bases and J 1 base, with 6 bases left between them. The CDR3 sequence is CASSFGPQETQYF. CDR3 coding DNA: TGTGCCAGCAGCTTCGGCCCCCAAGAGACCCAGTACTTC. Full variable domain (outside the CDR3, taken from reference TRBV5-6 and TRBJ2-5): DAGVTQSPTHLIKTRGQQVTLRCSPKSGHDTVSWYQQALGQGPQFIFQYYEEEERQRGNFPDRFSGHQFPNYSSELNVNALLLGDSALYLCASSFGPQETQYFGPGTRLLVL.

This rearrangement joins TRBV6-1 to TRBJ1-2; possible D gene TRBD1, 5 bases. Germline CDR1 is MNHNS and CDR2 is SASEGT. There are 16 residues in the CDR3. V lost 3 bases and J lost 1, with 15 bases in between. This CDR3 reads CASSELRDARNYGYTF. For the CDR3, the DNA is TGTGCCAGCAGTGAGCTGCGGGACGCTCGTAACTATGGCTACACCTTC.

V and J are TRBV4-3 and TRBJ2-3, with no clear D. Trimming pared 4 bases from V and 0 bases from J, leaving 11 bases between. The CDR3 spans 15 residues. Germline V gene sequence: CDR1 LGHNA, CDR2 YSLEER. DNA for the CDR3: TGCGCCAGCAGCCTCGATTTCTCTAGCACAGATACGCAGTATTTT. Amino acids: CASSLDFSSTDTQYF.

The rearrangement links TRBV7-9 to TRBJ2-7; D might be TRBD2 (5 bases). The germline V and J ends were trimmed by 2 bases and 3 bases, with 14 bases remaining between them. Germline CDR1 SEHNR, CDR2 FQNEAQ (reference sequence). There are 15 residues in the CDR3. The DNA for the CDR3 is TGTGCCAGCAGCTTATCGGCTAGCTTAGGCTACGAGCAGTACTTC. It specifies CASSLSASLGYEQYF.

This clone was detected only once. The rearrangement links TRBV11-3 to TRBJ1-1; a weak D match, TRBD1 (5 bases). Trimming took off 2 bases at V and 10 bases at J, with 17 bases between the two ends. CDR3 length equals 14 residues. Germline V lookup: CDR1 SGHNT, CDR2 YENEEA. This CDR3 reads CASSLPGQVLGAFF. Written as DNA, the CDR3 is TGTGCCAGCAGCTTACCGGGGCAGGTTCTCGGAGCTTTCTTT.